This TCR beta chain was recovered during a study of blood T cell repertoires in COVID-19. For the study at large: Samples of COVID-19 (acute and convalescent) were obtained from the United States, Italy and Spain. From T cells, B-cell-depleted T cells, or PBMCs came the material, which was cDNA or gDNA.

Original data processing: Estimation of nucleated cell counts relied on the amplification of reference gene primers. Clones were read by immunoSEQ multiplex PCR, and TCRdb kept only the in-frame ones, dropping some. V and J calls plus clone size are reproduced from that table; the DNA served to infer D and trimming. The sample shows around 31,000 clones, over 75% of them seen only once. The CDR3 has 14 residues. The V end lost 0 bases, the J end lost 6 bases, and 8 bases lay between the germline ends. Germline CDR1 reads SNHLY; CDR2 reads FYNNEI. Sequencing was carried out using peripheral blood. This chain uses TRBV2 with TRBJ2-2; a weak D match, TRBD1 (6 bases). This receptor was taken from a man of 80 years or more with acute or convalescent COVID-19. In DNA, the CDR3 is TGTGCCAGCAGTGAAGCTAGACAGGCCGGGGAGCTGTTTTTT. Protein: CASSEARQAGELFF.